Following are 21 T cell receptor beta chains from one sample sequenced in a study of human T cells and chemical hapten exposure. TCRdb ran MiXCR on the RACE reads and lists one entry per CDR3 protein. The sample lists about 73,000 distinct CDR3 sequences, 7.5% to 9.5% occurring once. Documented time point: patch test 2, 6 weeks after DPC sensitization. The treatment denotes: therapeutic diphenylcyclopropenone sensitization with weekly scalp DPC. The sequencing used whole blood, collected in connection with sensitization to the hapten diphenylcyclopropenone (DPC). The receptors stem from a woman in her forties or fifties with alopecia areata. Some clones in this sample may be carry-over from other donors' samples.

This clonotype showed up just a few times. The chain carries TRBV20-1 and TRBJ2-2; D gene ambiguous. V shed 0 bases and J shed 0 bases, with 8 bases lying between them. Germline V gene data show CDR1 as DFQATT and CDR2 as SNEGSKA (reference sequence). CDR3 length: 15 amino acids. CDR3 amino acids: CSARDRSANTGELFF. The CDR3 nucleotides read TGCAGTGCTAGAGACAGGAGCGCGAACACCGGGGAGCTGTTTTTT.

This rearrangement joins TRBV6-1 to TRBJ2-7; 7 positions match TRBD2. There are 12 residues in the CDR3. The V gene's germline CDR1 is MNHNS and CDR2 SASEGT. V lost 5 bases and J lost 2; bases outside the gene matches: 0. Here the CDR3 reads CASSRGAYEQYF. CDR3 bases: TGTGCCAGCAGTCGGGGGGCCTACGAGCAGTACTTC.

The rearrangement uses TRBV18 and TRBJ1-5, with TRBD1 as a possible D gene (5 bases). The CDR3 loop spans 16 amino acids. Germline CDR1 reads KGHSH; CDR2 reads LQKENI. V was trimmed by 1 base and J by 3 bases, leaving 13 bases between them. As DNA, the CDR3 is TGTGCCAGCTCACCACGGGAAAGGGGTTCCAATCAGCCCCAGCATTTT. Its protein is CASSPRERGSNQPQHF. Based on the CDR3 plus reference TRBV18 and TRBJ1-5, the full variable domain is NAGVMQNPRHLVRRRGQEARLRCSPMKGHSHVYWYRQLPEEGLKFMVYLQKENIIDESGMPKERFSAEFPKEGPSILRIQQVVRGDSAAYFCASSPRERGSNQPQHFGDGTRLSIL.

This clonotype was recorded many times. The chain joins TRBV28 to TRBJ1-2; 8 bases map to TRBD1. Per the germline V gene, CDR1 is MDHEN and CDR2 is SYDVKM. The CDR3 runs 15 residues. V was clipped by 6 bases and J by 2 bases; unmatched bases: 8. The DNA for the CDR3 is TGTGCCAGCAGACGGCAGGGGGCGCGGAACTATGGCTACACCTTC. It encodes CASRRQGARNYGYTF.

V usage is TRBV7-2 and J usage is TRBJ2-2; D is tentatively TRBD1 or TRBD2 (6 bases each). The CDR3 runs 16 residues. The V end was cut by 2 bases, the J end by 4 bases, with 14 bases between. Per the germline V gene, CDR1 is SGHTA and CDR2 is FQGNSA. CDR3 nucleotide sequence: TGTGCCAGCAGCTTATCTTGGGGGGCGGGCACCGGGGAGCTGTTTTTT. This codes for CASSLSWGAGTGELFF.

This clonotype occurred a few times. The CDR3 region has the DNA TGTGCCAGCAGTTACTGGGGGGCCAAAGAGACCCAGTACTTC. Its protein is CASSYWGAKETQYF. The J gene is TRBJ2-5, the V gene TRBV6-2 or TRBV6-3; either TRBD1 or TRBD2 may fit D (6 bases each). Deletions cut 1 base from V and 3 bases from J, with 9 bases between. Germline V CDR1 and CDR2: MNHEY, SVGEGT. This CDR3 contains 14 residues.

This clonotype was counted ten times or more. The CDR3 DNA reads as TGTGCCAGCAGCTTGCCCGCCGGGACTAGCGCGTTGTGGGAAGAGCAGTTCTTC. Amino acid sequence: CASSLPAGTSALWEEQFF. This sequence joins TRBV11-2 and TRBJ2-1; 10 bases agree with TRBD2. This CDR3 is built from 18 residues. Losses at the gene ends were 3 bases for V and 10 bases for J; bases not matched to a gene: 18. Germline CDR1 is SGHAT and CDR2 is FQNNGV.

This clonotype appeared a few times. This chain uses TRBV28 with TRBJ2-7; 9 positions agree with TRBD1. Germline V gene data show CDR1 as MDHEN and CDR2 as SYDVKM. There are 15 residues in the CDR3. V lost 7 bases and J lost 0; bases outside the gene matches: 7. Written as DNA, the CDR3 is TGTGCCAGCACCTACCGGGACAGGGTCTCCTACGAGCAGTACTTC. Its protein product is CASTYRDRVSYEQYF.

The chain carries TRBV6-1 and TRBJ2-5; D gene ambiguous. Germline V CDR1 and CDR2: MNHNS, SASEGT. V lost 6 bases and J 4 bases, leaving 3 bases between the germline ends. The CDR3 contains 10 residues. The CDR3 reads CASRGETQYF. The CDR3 nucleotides read TGTGCCAGCAGGGGAGAGACCCAGTACTTC.

The chain links TRBV15 to TRBJ2-3; D is uncertain. CDR3 size: 15 residues. Trimming left V 0 bases short and J 5 bases short, with 12 bases between. Germline CDR1 and CDR2: LNHNV and YYDKDF (reference sequence). The CDR3 bases are TGTGCCACCAGCAGAGATGTGAACCACCTAGATACGCAGTATTTT. This translates into CATSRDVNHLDTQYF.

The sample holds many counts of this clonotype. The V gene is TRBV6-1, the J gene TRBJ1-1, with D perhaps TRBD1 (5 bases). Trimming cost V 4 bases and J 1 base, with 10 bases left between them. The CDR3 runs to 14 residues. The germline gives CDR1 MNHNS, CDR2 SASEGT. The CDR3 reads CASSALDKNTEAFF. CDR3 nucleotide sequence: TGTGCCAGCAGTGCCTTGGACAAGAACACTGAAGCTTTCTTT.

This clonotype was picked up a small number of times. The chain has TRBV29-1 and TRBJ1-5; 10 bases line up with TRBD1. V trimming: 6 bases; J trimming: 7 bases; junction bases outside the gene matches: 6. Germline V gene lookup returns CDR1 SQVTM and CDR2 ANQGSEA. The CDR3 consists of 13 residues. The DNA for the CDR3 is TGCAGCGTGGGACAGGGGATCGACCAGCCCCAGCATTTT. Translating gives CSVGQGIDQPQHF. Full variable domain (remainder filled in from reference TRBV29-1 and TRBJ1-5): SAVISQKPSRDICQRGTSLTIQCQVDSQVTMMFWYRQQPGQSLTLIATANQGSEATYESGFVIDKFPISRPNLTFSTLTVSNMSPEDSSIYLCSVGQGIDQPQHFGDGTRLSIL.

This clonotype has only a few counts. The chain is built from TRBV9 and TRBJ2-3; a possible D gene is TRBD1 (6 bases). This CDR3 has 16 residues. In germline, CDR1 is SGDLS, CDR2 YYNGEE. V shed 0 bases and J shed 1 base, with 12 bases lying between them. The CDR3 is CASSVGGAGGTDTQYF. The DNA for the CDR3 is TGTGCCAGCAGCGTAGGGGGCGCAGGGGGCACAGATACGCAGTATTTT. Full variable domain (outside the CDR3, taken from reference TRBV9 and TRBJ2-3): DSGVTQTPKHLITATGQRVTLRCSPRSGDLSVYWYQQSLDQGLQFLIQYYNGEERAKGNILERFSAQQFPDLHSELNLSSLELGDSALYFCASSVGGAGGTDTQYFGPGTRLTVL.

The J gene is TRBJ2-1, the V gene TRBV29-1, with unresolved D. The CDR3 length is 16 residues. Germline V CDR1 and CDR2: SQVTM, ANQGSEA. Trimming removed 3 bases at V and 4 bases at J, with 19 bases between. The CDR3 protein is CSVDRSIKNYYNEQFF. CDR3 nucleotide sequence: TGCAGCGTTGATAGGTCAATTAAGAATTATTACAATGAGCAGTTCTTC.

This clonotype was seen more than once but under ten times. The genes are TRBV29-1 and TRBJ2-2; TRBD1 matches at 7 bases. J gave up 3 bases and V 4 bases, and 5 bases lay outside the gene matches. The CDR3 is 14 residues long. From germline, CDR1 is SQVTM and CDR2 ANQGSEA. CDR3 nucleotide sequence: TGCAGCGTTGGGCACAGGGGCCACACCGGGGAGCTGTTTTTT. Translated: CSVGHRGHTGELFF.

The sample holds many counts of this clonotype. The rearrangement links TRBV2 to TRBJ1-2; 7 bases align to TRBD1. Germline CDR1 and CDR2: SNHLY and FYNNEI. The junction had 5 bases not matched to a gene; V was cut back by 2 bases and J by 2 bases. The CDR3 consists of 15 residues. CDR3 loop: CASSESQGVNYGYTF. The CDR3 DNA sequence: TGTGCCAGCAGTGAATCCCAGGGGGTAAACTATGGCTACACCTTC.

The chain employs TRBV3-1 and TRBJ1-5; possible D gene TRBD1, 5 bases. Germline-derived CDR1 and CDR2 are LGHDT and YNNKEL (reference sequence). This CDR3 has 14 amino acids. Trimming stripped 8 bases from V and 0 bases from J, with 11 bases between. CDR3 amino acids: CASEEGYSNQPQHF. As DNA, the CDR3 is TGTGCCAGCGAGGAGGGGTATAGCAATCAGCCCCAGCATTTT.

In the case of this clonotype: A junction end diverges from the germline sequence, so it may reflect a read error. CDR3 DNA: TGTGCCAGCAGCAACACCGGGGAGCTGTTTTTT. Translated: CASSNTGELFF. V usage is TRBV5-1 and J usage is TRBJ2-2; D unclear. The CDR3 runs 11 residues. Germline loops: CDR1 SGHRS, CDR2 YFSETQ.

Remarks on this clonotype: This may be a read error, as it is one base from a much larger clone. This sequence joins TRBV6-5 and TRBJ1-6; unclear D gene. The CDR3 has 16 amino acids. The germline CDR1 and CDR2 sequences are MNHEY and SVGAGI. CDR3 in amino acids: CASSRLISSYNSSLHF. CDR3 in DNA: TGTGCCAGCAGTCGTCTGATTAGCTCCTATAATTCATCCCTCCACTTT.

The chain joins TRBV4-3 to TRBJ2-6; possibly TRBD1 for D (6 bases). This CDR3 has 18 residues. The germline CDR1 and CDR2 sequences are LGHNA and YSLEER. The V end lost 3 bases, the J end lost 4 bases, and 19 bases lay between the germline ends. The CDR3 DNA sequence: TGCGCCAGCAGCCAGGTCCCCCCAGGGGCAAGGGGGGCCAACGTCCTGACTTTC. Encoded protein: CASSQVPPGARGANVLTF.

This clonotype appeared a few times. This sequence joins TRBV6-1 and TRBJ1-2; unclear D gene. CDR1 MNHNS and CDR2 SASEGT come from the germline V gene. This CDR3 is built from 14 residues. V lost 7 bases to trimming and J lost 4 bases, with 16 bases between them. The CDR3 loop is CASNIGQATYGYTF. The CDR3 DNA reads TGTGCCAGCAATATCGGTCAAGCGACCTATGGCTACACCTTC.